The sample holds many counts of the clone carrying this T cell receptor beta chain. Per germline, CDR1 DFQATT and CDR2 SNEGSKA (reference sequence). The CDR3 is made up of 13 amino acids. V lost 0 bases and J 4 bases, leaving 7 bases between the germline ends. This sample stems from a study of Graves' ophthalmopathy and Graves' hyperthyroidism. RNA transcripts served as template for amplifying TCR beta CDR3 sequences. An initial RT-PCR round employing HTBI primers preceded a second-round multiplex PCR. Using its own MiXCR run on the multiplex PCR reads, TCRdb lists one record per CDR3 protein. The data hold about 620,000 distinct CDR3 sequences, with about 24% observed a single time.

This clonotype originated in a woman between 18 and 30 years old with stable Graves' hyperthyroidism. Some clones in this sample may be carry-over from other donors' samples. Sample: peripheral blood. The V call is TRBV20-1, the J call TRBJ1-3; D is uncertain. For the CDR3, the DNA is TGCAGTGCTAGAGAGCCTAACGGAAACACCATATATTTT. As protein: CSAREPNGNTIYF.